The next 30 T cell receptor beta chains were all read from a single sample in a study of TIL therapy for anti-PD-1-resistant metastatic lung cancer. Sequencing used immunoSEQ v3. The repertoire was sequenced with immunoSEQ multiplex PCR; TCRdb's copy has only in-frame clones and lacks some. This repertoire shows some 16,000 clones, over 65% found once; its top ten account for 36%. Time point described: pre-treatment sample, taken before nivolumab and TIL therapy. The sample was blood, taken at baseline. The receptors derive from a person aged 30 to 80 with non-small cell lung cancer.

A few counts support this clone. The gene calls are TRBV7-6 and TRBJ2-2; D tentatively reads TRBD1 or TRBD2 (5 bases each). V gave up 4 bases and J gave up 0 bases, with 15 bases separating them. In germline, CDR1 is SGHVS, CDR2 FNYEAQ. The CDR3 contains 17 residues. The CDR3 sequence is CASSSQRGGSNTGELFF. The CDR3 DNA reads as TGTGCCAGCAGCTCTCAGAGGGGTGGATCGAACACCGGGGAGCTGTTTTTT.

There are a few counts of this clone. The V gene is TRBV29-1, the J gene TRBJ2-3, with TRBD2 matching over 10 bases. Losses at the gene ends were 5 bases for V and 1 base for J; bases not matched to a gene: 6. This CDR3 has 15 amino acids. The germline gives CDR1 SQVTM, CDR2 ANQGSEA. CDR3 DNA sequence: TGCAGCGTTAACGGTCTAGCGGGGGGCACAGATACGCAGTATTTT. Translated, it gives CSVNGLAGGTDTQYF.

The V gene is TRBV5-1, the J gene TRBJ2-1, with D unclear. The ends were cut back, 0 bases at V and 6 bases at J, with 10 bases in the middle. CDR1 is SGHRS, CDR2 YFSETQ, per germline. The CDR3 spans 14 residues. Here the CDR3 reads CASSLVFSGNEQFF. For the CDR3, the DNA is TGCGCCAGCAGCTTGGTGTTCTCGGGCAATGAGCAGTTCTTC.

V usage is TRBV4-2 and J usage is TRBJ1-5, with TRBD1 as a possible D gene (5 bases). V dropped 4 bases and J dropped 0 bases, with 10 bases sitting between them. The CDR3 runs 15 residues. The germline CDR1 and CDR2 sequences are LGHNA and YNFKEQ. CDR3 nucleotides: TGTGCCAGCAGCCCGACAGTAGTTAGCAATCAGCCCCAGCATTTT. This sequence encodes CASSPTVVSNQPQHF.

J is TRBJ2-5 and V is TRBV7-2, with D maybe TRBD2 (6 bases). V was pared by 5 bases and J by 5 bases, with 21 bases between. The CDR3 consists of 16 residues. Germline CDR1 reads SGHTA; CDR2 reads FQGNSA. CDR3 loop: CASSISAGQRVETQYF. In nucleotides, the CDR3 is TGTGCCAGCAGCATATCAGCGGGCCAAAGAGTCGAGACCCAGTACTTC.

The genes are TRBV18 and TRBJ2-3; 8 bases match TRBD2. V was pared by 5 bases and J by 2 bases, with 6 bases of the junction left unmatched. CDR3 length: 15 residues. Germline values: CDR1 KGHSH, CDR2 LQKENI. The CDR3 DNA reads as TGTGCCAGCTCAACCACTAGCGGTCCCACAGATACGCAGTATTTT. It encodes CASSTTSGPTDTQYF.

CDR3 nucleotide sequence: TGTGCCTGGGATATACAGGGTTTGCAGTTCTTC. Translating gives CAWDIQGLQFF. The chain carries TRBV30 and TRBJ2-1; possibly TRBD1 for D (6 bases). Germline V lookup: CDR1 GTSNPN, CDR2 SVGIG (reference sequence). The CDR3 runs to 11 residues. V was pared by 5 bases and J by 12 bases, with 14 bases between. Variable domain in full (rest from reference TRBV30 and TRBJ2-1): SQTIHQWPATLVQPVGSPLSLECTVEGTSNPNLYWYRQAAGRGLQLLFYSVGIGQISSEVPQNLSASRPQDRQFILSSKKLLLSDSGFYLCAWDIQGLQFFGPGTRLTVL.

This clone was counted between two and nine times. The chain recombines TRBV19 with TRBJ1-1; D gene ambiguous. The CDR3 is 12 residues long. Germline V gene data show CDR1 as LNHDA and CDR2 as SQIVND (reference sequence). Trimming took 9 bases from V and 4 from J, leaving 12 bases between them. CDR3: CASGVGSTEAFF. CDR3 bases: TGTGCCAGCGGGGTTGGGAGCACTGAAGCTTTCTTT.

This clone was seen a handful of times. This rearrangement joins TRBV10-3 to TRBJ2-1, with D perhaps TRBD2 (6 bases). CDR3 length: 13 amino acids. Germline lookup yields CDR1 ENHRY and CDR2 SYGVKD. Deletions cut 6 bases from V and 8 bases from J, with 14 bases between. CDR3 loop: CAIRGTVADEQFF. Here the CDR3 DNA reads TGTGCCATCAGGGGGACTGTAGCGGATGAGCAGTTCTTC.

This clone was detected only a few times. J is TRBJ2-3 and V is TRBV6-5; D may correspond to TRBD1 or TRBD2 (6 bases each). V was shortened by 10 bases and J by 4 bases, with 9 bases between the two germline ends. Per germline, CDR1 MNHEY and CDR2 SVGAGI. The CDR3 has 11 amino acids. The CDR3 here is CAIRGADTQYF. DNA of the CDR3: TGTGCCATTAGGGGGGCAGATACGCAGTATTTT.

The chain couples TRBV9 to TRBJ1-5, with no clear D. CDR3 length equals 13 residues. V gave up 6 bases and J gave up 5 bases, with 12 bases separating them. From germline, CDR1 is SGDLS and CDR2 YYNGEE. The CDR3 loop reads CASMRAEDQPQHF. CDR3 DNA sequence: TGTGCCAGCATGCGGGCGGAGGATCAGCCCCAGCATTTT.

The CDR3 loop reads CASSEWVYGYTF. In DNA, the CDR3 is TGTGCCAGCAGTGAGTGGGTCTATGGCTACACCTTC. The chain has TRBV25-1 and TRBJ1-2; D gene unclear. CDR1 is MGHDK, CDR2 SYGVNS, per germline. Trimming cost V 3 bases and J 4 bases, with 6 bases left between them. The CDR3 is made up of 12 amino acids.

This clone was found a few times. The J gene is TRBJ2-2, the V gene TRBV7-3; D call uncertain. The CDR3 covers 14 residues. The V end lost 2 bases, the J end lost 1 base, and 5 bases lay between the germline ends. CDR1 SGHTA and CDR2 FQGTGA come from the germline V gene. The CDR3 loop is CASSLVGNTGELFF. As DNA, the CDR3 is TGTGCCAGCAGCTTAGTAGGGAACACCGGGGAGCTGTTTTTT.

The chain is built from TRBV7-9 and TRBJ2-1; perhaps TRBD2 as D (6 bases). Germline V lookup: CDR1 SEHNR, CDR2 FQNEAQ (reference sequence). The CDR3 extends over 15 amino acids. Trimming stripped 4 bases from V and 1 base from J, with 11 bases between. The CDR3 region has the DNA TGTGCCAGCAGCTCGACTAGTATATCCTACAATGAGCAGTTCTTC. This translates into CASSSTSISYNEQFF.

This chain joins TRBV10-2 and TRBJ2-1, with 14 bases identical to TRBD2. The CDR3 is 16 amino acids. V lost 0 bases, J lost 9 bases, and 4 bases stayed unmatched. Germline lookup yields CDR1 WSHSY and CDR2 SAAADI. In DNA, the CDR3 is TGCGCCAGCAGTGAGTCGACTAGCGGGGGGGCAGGTGAGCAGTTCTTC. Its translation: CASSESTSGGAGEQFF.

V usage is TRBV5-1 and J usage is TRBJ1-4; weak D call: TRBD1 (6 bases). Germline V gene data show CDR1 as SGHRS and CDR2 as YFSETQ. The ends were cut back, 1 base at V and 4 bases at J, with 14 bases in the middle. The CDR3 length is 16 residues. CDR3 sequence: CASSLLGGRSNEKLFF. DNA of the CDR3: TGCGCCAGCAGCTTGTTAGGGGGGCGGAGTAATGAAAAACTGTTTTTT.

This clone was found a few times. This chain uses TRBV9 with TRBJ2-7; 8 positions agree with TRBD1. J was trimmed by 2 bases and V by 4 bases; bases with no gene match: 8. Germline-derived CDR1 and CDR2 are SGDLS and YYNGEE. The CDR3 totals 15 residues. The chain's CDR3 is CASSTGQGPTYEQYF. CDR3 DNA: TGTGCCAGCAGCACCGGACAGGGACCGACCTACGAGCAGTACTTC.

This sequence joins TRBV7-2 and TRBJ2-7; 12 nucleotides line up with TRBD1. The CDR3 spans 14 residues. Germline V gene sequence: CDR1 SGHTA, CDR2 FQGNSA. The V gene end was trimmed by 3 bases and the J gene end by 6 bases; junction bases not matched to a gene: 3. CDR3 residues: CASSLGTGGGEQYF. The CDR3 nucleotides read TGTGCCAGCAGCTTGGGGACAGGGGGCGGCGAGCAGTACTTC.

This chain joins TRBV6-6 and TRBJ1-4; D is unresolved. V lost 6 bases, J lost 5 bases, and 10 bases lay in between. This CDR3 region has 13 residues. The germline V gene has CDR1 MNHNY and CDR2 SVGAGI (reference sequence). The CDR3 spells CASSPSGNEKLFF. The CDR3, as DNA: TGTGCCAGCAGCCCCTCGGGAAATGAAAAACTGTTTTTT.

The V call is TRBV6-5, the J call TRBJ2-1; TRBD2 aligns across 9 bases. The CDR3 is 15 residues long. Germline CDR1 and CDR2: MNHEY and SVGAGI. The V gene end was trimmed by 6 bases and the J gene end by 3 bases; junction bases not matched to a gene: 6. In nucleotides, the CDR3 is TGTGCCAGCAGAGATAGCGGGGGACTCTACAATGAGCAGTTCTTC. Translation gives CASRDSGGLYNEQFF.

The chain's CDR3 is CASSDRARHYEQYF. The CDR3 DNA sequence: TGTGCCAGCAGTGATAGAGCCAGGCACTACGAGCAGTACTTC. The genes are TRBV7-9 and TRBJ2-7, with no clear D. The V end lost 6 bases, the J end lost 3 bases, and 15 bases lay between the germline ends. Per germline, CDR1 SEHNR and CDR2 FQNEAQ (reference sequence). The CDR3 sequence is 14 residues long.

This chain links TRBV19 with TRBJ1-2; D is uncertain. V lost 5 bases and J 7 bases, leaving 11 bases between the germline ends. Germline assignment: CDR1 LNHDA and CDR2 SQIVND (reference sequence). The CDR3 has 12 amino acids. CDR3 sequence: CASSSRWGGYTF. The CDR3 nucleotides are TGTGCCAGTAGTTCCCGGTGGGGTGGCTACACCTTC.

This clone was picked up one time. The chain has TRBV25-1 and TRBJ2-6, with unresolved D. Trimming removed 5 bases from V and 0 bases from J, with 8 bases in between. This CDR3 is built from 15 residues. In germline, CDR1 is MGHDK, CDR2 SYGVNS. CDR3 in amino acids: CASSPQGSGANVLTF. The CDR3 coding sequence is TGTGCCAGCAGTCCCCAAGGCTCTGGGGCCAACGTCCTGACTTTC.

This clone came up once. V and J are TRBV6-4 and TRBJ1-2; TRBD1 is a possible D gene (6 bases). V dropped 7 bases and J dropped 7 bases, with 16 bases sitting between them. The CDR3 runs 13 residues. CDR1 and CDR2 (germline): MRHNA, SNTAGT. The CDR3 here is CASIQTGRGGYTF. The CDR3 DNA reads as TGTGCCAGCATCCAAACAGGGAGGGGTGGCTACACCTTC.

CDR3 sequence (DNA): TGTGCCAGCAGCGATATGGGCTTTGAAGCTTTCTTT. Its protein is CASSDMGFEAFF. The chain combines TRBV5-4 with TRBJ1-1; D is uncertain. The CDR3 covers 12 residues. Germline V gives CDR1 SGHNT, CDR2 YYREEE (reference sequence). Trimming removed 4 bases from V and 7 bases from J, with 11 bases in between.

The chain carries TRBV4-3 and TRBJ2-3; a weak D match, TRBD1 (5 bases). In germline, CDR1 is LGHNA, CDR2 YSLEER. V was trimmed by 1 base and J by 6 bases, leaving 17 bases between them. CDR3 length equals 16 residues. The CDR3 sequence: CASSQGQGSVTDTQYF. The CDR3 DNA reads TGCGCCAGCAGCCAAGGGCAGGGATCCGTCACGGATACGCAGTATTTT.

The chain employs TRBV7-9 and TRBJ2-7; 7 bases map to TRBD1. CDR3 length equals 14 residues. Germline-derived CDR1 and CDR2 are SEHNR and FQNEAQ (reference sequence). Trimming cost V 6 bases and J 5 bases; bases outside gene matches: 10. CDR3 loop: CASSPTGRSHEQYF. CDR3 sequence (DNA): TGTGCCAGCAGTCCGACAGGGAGAAGCCACGAGCAGTACTTC.

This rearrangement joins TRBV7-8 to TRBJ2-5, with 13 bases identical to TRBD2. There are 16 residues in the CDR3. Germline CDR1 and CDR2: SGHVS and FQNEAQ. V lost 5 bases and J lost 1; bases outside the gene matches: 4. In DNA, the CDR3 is TGTGCCAGCAGCACGGGGACTAGCGGGGTCCAAGAGACCCAGTACTTC. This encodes CASSTGTSGVQETQYF.

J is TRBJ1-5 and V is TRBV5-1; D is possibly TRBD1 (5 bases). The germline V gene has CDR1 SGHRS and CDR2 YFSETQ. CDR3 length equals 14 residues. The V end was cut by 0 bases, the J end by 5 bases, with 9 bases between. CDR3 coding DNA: TGCGCCAGCAGCTTGGATGGGGGGGATCAGCCCCAGCATTTT. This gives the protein CASSLDGGDQPQHF. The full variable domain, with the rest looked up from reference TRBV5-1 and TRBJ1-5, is KAGVTQTPRYLIKTRGQQVTLSCSPISGHRSVSWYQQTPGQGLQFLFEYFSETQRNKGNFPGRFSGRQFSNSRSEMNVSTLELGDSALYLCASSLDGGDQPQHFGDGTRLSIL.

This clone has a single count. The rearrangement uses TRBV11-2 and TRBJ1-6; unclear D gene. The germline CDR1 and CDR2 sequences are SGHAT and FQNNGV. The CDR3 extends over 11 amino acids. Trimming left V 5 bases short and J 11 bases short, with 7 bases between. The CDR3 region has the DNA TGTGCCAGCAGCCCTGGGGCACCCCTCCACTTT. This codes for CASSPGAPLHF.